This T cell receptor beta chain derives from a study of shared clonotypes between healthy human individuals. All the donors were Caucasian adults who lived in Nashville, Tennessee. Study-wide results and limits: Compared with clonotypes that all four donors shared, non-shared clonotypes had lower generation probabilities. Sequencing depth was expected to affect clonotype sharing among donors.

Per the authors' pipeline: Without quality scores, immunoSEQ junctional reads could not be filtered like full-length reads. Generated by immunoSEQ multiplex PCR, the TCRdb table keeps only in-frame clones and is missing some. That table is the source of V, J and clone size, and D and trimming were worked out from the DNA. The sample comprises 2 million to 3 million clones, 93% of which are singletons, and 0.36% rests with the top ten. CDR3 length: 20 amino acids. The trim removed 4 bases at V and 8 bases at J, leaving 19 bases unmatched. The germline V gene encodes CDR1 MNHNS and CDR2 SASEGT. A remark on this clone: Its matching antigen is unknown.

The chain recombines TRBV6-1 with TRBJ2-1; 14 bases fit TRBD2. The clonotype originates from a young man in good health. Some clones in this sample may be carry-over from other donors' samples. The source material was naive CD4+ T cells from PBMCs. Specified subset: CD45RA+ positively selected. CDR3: CASSALFSLLTSGRAHEQFF. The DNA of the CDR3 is TGTGCCAGCAGTGCCTTGTTTTCCTTGCTGACTAGCGGGAGGGCCCATGAGCAGTTCTTC.